This is a list of T cell receptor beta chains from one sample in a study of T-cell memory formation after mild COVID-19. Each CDR3 protein is one row after TCRdb ran MiXCR on the 5' RACE reads. This repertoire shows roughly 450,000 distinct CDR3 sequences, around a sixth found once; its top ten account for 12%. Sequencing was performed on PBMCs or a T cell subset sorted from them (not recorded which). The receptors come from an adult woman who had mild COVID-19 (a few samples of this study predate the infection). Cell type and time point are not known. CDR3s include the opening cysteine and the closing phenylalanine or tryptophan. A D gene is named only where the DNA matches it firmly. Some rows have no size entry. The others give once, few or many, or a class for an expanded clone.

j_call: TRBJ2-7
d_call: NA
clone_size: many
v_call: TRBV7-9
cdr3_nt: TGTGCCAGCAGCTTTTCTGATTTGACCTACGAGCAGTACTTC
cdr3_aa: CASSFSDLTYEQYF

j_call: TRBJ2-1
d_call: TRBD2
clone_size: few
v_call: TRBV20-1
cdr3_nt: TGCAGTGCTAGGATCTCTAGCGGGTACAATGAGCAGTTCTTC
cdr3_aa: CSARISSGYNEQFF

j_call: TRBJ2-1
d_call: TRBD2
clone_size: few
v_call: TRBV20-1
cdr3_nt: TGCAGTGCTAGACGGCTAGCGGGAGATAATGAGCAGTTCTTC
cdr3_aa: CSARRLAGDNEQFF

j_call: TRBJ2-7
d_call: NA
clone_size: few
v_call: TRBV9
cdr3_nt: TGTGCCAGCAGCGTAGCTGCGGCTGAAGGCTACGAGCAGTACTTC
cdr3_aa: CASSVAAAEGYEQYF

j_call: TRBJ2-7
d_call: NA
clone_size: few
v_call: TRBV4-1
cdr3_nt: TGCGCCAGCAGCCAAGAAACCGGGAACCCTGCCTACGAGCAGTACTTC
cdr3_aa: CASSQETGNPAYEQYF

j_call: TRBJ2-6
d_call: NA
clone_size: few
v_call: TRBV5-1
cdr3_nt: TGCGCCAGCAGCTTGGACGGGAGAACAGCCTACTCTGGGGCCAACGTCCTGACTTTC
cdr3_aa: CASSLDGRTAYSGANVLTF

j_call: TRBJ2-7
d_call: TRBD1
clone_size: NA
v_call: TRBV6-2/TRBV6-3
cdr3_nt: TGTGCCAGCAGGGGACAGGGCCGCTCCTACGAGCAGTACTTC
cdr3_aa: CASRGQGRSYEQYF

j_call: TRBJ2-1
d_call: NA
clone_size: NA
v_call: TRBV19
cdr3_nt: TGTGCCAGTAGAACGGGTCTTTCGTACAATGAGCAGTTCTTC
cdr3_aa: CASRTGLSYNEQFF

j_call: TRBJ1-4
d_call: TRBD1
clone_size: few
v_call: TRBV27
cdr3_nt: TGTGCCAGCACCGCAGGGACAGGGGGTAATGAAAAACTGTTTTTT
cdr3_aa: CASTAGTGGNEKLFF

j_call: TRBJ1-1
d_call: NA
clone_size: NA
v_call: TRBV12-3/TRBV12-4
cdr3_nt: TGTGCCAGCAGCTTAACCTCGCGGGGAACTAGGTCTGAAGCTTTCTTT
cdr3_aa: CASSLTSRGTRSEAFF

j_call: TRBJ1-2
d_call: NA
clone_size: NA
v_call: TRBV7-9
cdr3_nt: TGTGCCAGCAGCTTAGCTATGGCAGCTGCCGTTGGATATGGCTACACCTTC
cdr3_aa: CASSLAMAAAVGYGYTF

j_call: TRBJ1-1
d_call: NA
clone_size: few
v_call: TRBV5-5
cdr3_nt: TGTGCCAGCAGCTTGGGTGGGACGGGCACTGAAGCTTTCTTT
cdr3_aa: CASSLGGTGTEAFF

j_call: TRBJ2-5
d_call: NA
clone_size: NA
v_call: TRBV15
cdr3_nt: TGTGCCACCAGCAGAGGGGTAGTCCAAGAGACCCAGTACTTC
cdr3_aa: CATSRGVVQETQYF

j_call: TRBJ2-3
d_call: TRBD2
clone_size: few
v_call: TRBV12-3/TRBV12-4
cdr3_nt: TGTGCCAGCTCTGGTGTGCTAGCGGGAGTAGATACGCAGTATTTT
cdr3_aa: CASSGVLAGVDTQYF

j_call: TRBJ2-2
d_call: NA
clone_size: NA
v_call: TRBV24-1
cdr3_nt: TGTGCCACCAGTGAGGACAAGTTGATGCAAAGTTACACCGGGGAGCTGTTTTTT
cdr3_aa: CATSEDKLMQSYTGELFF

j_call: TRBJ2-3
d_call: NA
clone_size: NA
v_call: TRBV4-2
cdr3_nt: TGTGCCAGCAGCCAAGTTCGGGCGGATACGCAGTATTTT
cdr3_aa: CASSQVRADTQYF

j_call: TRBJ2-2
d_call: NA
clone_size: NA
v_call: TRBV12-3/TRBV12-4
cdr3_nt: TGTGCCACCTCTTACCGCCCGACTTACACCGGGGAGCTGTTTTTT
cdr3_aa: CATSYRPTYTGELFF

j_call: TRBJ1-6
d_call: TRBD1
clone_size: NA
v_call: TRBV10-3
cdr3_nt: TGTGCCATCAGTGAATCGGGGGACAGGAATTCACCCCTCCACTTT
cdr3_aa: CAISESGDRNSPLHF

j_call: TRBJ2-2
d_call: NA
clone_size: few
v_call: TRBV6-2/TRBV6-3
cdr3_nt: TGTGCCAGCAGGGAGCTGAACACCGGGGAGCTGTTTTTT
cdr3_aa: CASRELNTGELFF

j_call: TRBJ2-4
d_call: NA
clone_size: few
v_call: TRBV7-9
cdr3_nt: TGTGCCAGCAGCCCCCGGGACTTC
cdr3_aa: CASSPRDF

j_call: TRBJ2-7
d_call: TRBD1
clone_size: NA
v_call: TRBV12-3/TRBV12-4
cdr3_nt: TGTGCCAGCAGGTCCGGGACAGACTCCTACGAGCAGTACTTC
cdr3_aa: CASRSGTDSYEQYF

j_call: TRBJ2-7
d_call: NA
clone_size: many
v_call: TRBV24-1
cdr3_nt: TGTGCCACCAGTGATTTATACAGGGACGAGCAGTACTTC
cdr3_aa: CATSDLYRDEQYF

j_call: TRBJ2-7
d_call: NA
clone_size: NA
v_call: TRBV20-1
cdr3_nt: TGCAGTGCTAGGGCCCGCTGGACAAGAGGCGGGTACGAGCAGTACTTC
cdr3_aa: CSARARWTRGGYEQYF

j_call: TRBJ2-1
d_call: TRBD2
clone_size: NA
v_call: TRBV7-9
cdr3_nt: TGTGCCAGCAGCTTCAGCGGGATAAGCTCCTACAATGAGCAGTTCTTC
cdr3_aa: CASSFSGISSYNEQFF

j_call: TRBJ1-1
d_call: NA
clone_size: NA
v_call: TRBV29-1
cdr3_nt: TGCAGCGTGGGGTGGGGGGTTACTGAAGCTTTCTTT
cdr3_aa: CSVGWGVTEAFF

j_call: TRBJ2-7
d_call: NA
clone_size: many
v_call: TRBV12-3/TRBV12-4
cdr3_nt: TGTGCCAGCAGTCCTCCTTCCTACGAGCAGTACTTC
cdr3_aa: CASSPPSYEQYF

j_call: TRBJ1-6
d_call: NA
clone_size: NA
v_call: TRBV10-3
cdr3_nt: TGTGCCATCAGTGAGAGCGGGAATTCACCCCTCCACTTT
cdr3_aa: CAISESGNSPLHF

j_call: TRBJ1-1
d_call: NA
clone_size: NA
v_call: TRBV6-6
cdr3_nt: TGTGCCAGCAGAGACCCTCGTGGGTCGGGCACTGAAGCTTTCTTT
cdr3_aa: CASRDPRGSGTEAFF

j_call: TRBJ1-1
d_call: NA
clone_size: NA
v_call: TRBV24-1
cdr3_nt: TGTGCCACCAGTGATTCGAACACTGAAGCTTTCTTT
cdr3_aa: CATSDSNTEAFF

j_call: TRBJ1-5
d_call: NA
clone_size: NA
v_call: TRBV25-1
cdr3_nt: TGTGCCAGCAGTGGAAGCGACTGGGACAATAGCAATCAGCCCCAGCATTTT
cdr3_aa: CASSGSDWDNSNQPQHF

j_call: TRBJ1-5
d_call: NA
clone_size: few
v_call: TRBV24-1
cdr3_nt: TGTGCCACCCGAGGGGGGCCGGGTCAGCCCCAGCATTTT
cdr3_aa: CATRGGPGQPQHF

j_call: TRBJ2-3
d_call: TRBD2
clone_size: few
v_call: TRBV7-7
cdr3_nt: TGTGCCAGCAGCCCGGGACTAGCGGGGAAAGATACGCAGTATTTT
cdr3_aa: CASSPGLAGKDTQYF

j_call: TRBJ2-5
d_call: NA
clone_size: NA
v_call: TRBV7-6
cdr3_nt: TGTGCCAGCAGCTTTGGTGGAGTCGAGACCCAGTACTTC
cdr3_aa: CASSFGGVETQYF

j_call: TRBJ2-3
d_call: NA
clone_size: NA
v_call: TRBV6-4
cdr3_nt: TGTGCCAGCAGCACGGACTTCAGCACAGATACGCAGTATTTT
cdr3_aa: CASSTDFSTDTQYF

j_call: TRBJ1-1
d_call: NA
clone_size: few
v_call: TRBV5-5
cdr3_nt: TGTGCCAGCAGCTTGGCCGGATTGAATCGAGATGAAGCTTTCTTT
cdr3_aa: CASSLAGLNRDEAFF

j_call: TRBJ1-2
d_call: NA
clone_size: few
v_call: TRBV3-1
cdr3_nt: TGTGCCAGCAGCCAAGAGGGCAGGGGCGCATATGGCTACACCTTC
cdr3_aa: CASSQEGRGAYGYTF

j_call: TRBJ2-1
d_call: NA
clone_size: few
v_call: TRBV29-1
cdr3_nt: TGCAGCGTCGATTCTACAGGGACCCCCTCCTACAATGAGCAGTTCTTC
cdr3_aa: CSVDSTGTPSYNEQFF

j_call: TRBJ2-5
d_call: NA
clone_size: few
v_call: TRBV7-2
cdr3_nt: TGTGCCAGCAGCTCCTTGGCTCAACAAGAGACCCAGTACTTC
cdr3_aa: CASSSLAQQETQYF

j_call: TRBJ2-2
d_call: NA
clone_size: NA
v_call: TRBV13
cdr3_nt: TGTGCCAGCAGCTCAACAGGGAGTGGGACCGGGGAGCTGTTTTTT
cdr3_aa: CASSSTGSGTGELFF

j_call: TRBJ1-2
d_call: NA
clone_size: NA
v_call: TRBV30
cdr3_nt: TGTGCCTGGAGTAGATCCGGGAAAGATGGCTACACCTTC
cdr3_aa: CAWSRSGKDGYTF

j_call: TRBJ2-3
d_call: TRBD2
clone_size: once
v_call: TRBV20-1
cdr3_nt: TGCAGTGCAGCCCCTAGCGGGAGCACAGATACGCAGTATTTT
cdr3_aa: CSAAPSGSTDTQYF

j_call: TRBJ2-5
d_call: NA
clone_size: NA
v_call: TRBV20-1
cdr3_nt: TGCAGTCTACGGGCCCCCAATAGAGGGAGGGAGACCCAGTACTTC
cdr3_aa: CSLRAPNRGRETQYF

j_call: TRBJ1-4
d_call: NA
clone_size: few
v_call: TRBV12-3/TRBV12-4
cdr3_nt: TGTGCCAGCAGTTTTTGGTCGGGAGGGCCGAATGAAAAACTGTTTTTT
cdr3_aa: CASSFWSGGPNEKLFF

j_call: TRBJ2-3
d_call: NA
clone_size: few
v_call: TRBV29-1
cdr3_nt: TGCAGCGTCGCTATGGGGGGACCGACGTCTACTAGCACAGATACGCAGTATTTT
cdr3_aa: CSVAMGGPTSTSTDTQYF

j_call: TRBJ2-2
d_call: NA
clone_size: NA
v_call: TRBV5-6
cdr3_nt: TGTGCCAGCGCCCGGGTAGAAGCCGGCCCCGGGGAGCTGTTTTTT
cdr3_aa: CASARVEAGPGELFF

j_call: TRBJ2-7
d_call: TRBD1
clone_size: many
v_call: TRBV11-3
cdr3_nt: TGTGCCAGCAGCTCTCACCCCGGGACAGGGGGTATGAGCTCCTACGAGCAGTACTTC
cdr3_aa: CASSSHPGTGGMSSYEQYF

j_call: TRBJ1-1
d_call: TRBD1
clone_size: few
v_call: TRBV7-8
cdr3_nt: TGTGCCAGCTCAGGACAGGGAAGGAGCACTGAAGCTTTCTTT
cdr3_aa: CASSGQGRSTEAFF

j_call: TRBJ1-1
d_call: NA
clone_size: NA
v_call: TRBV5-5
cdr3_nt: TGTGCCAGCAGCTGGAATTCCGGGCCCCTCCAGACTGAAGCTTTCTTT
cdr3_aa: CASSWNSGPLQTEAFF

j_call: TRBJ2-4
d_call: NA
clone_size: few
v_call: TRBV3-1
cdr3_nt: TGTGCCAGCAGCCAAGTGAACAGCTTGGGAAACATTCAGTACTTC
cdr3_aa: CASSQVNSLGNIQYF

j_call: TRBJ2-3
d_call: NA
clone_size: many
v_call: TRBV10-3
cdr3_nt: TGTGCCATCAGTGAAAGAGATACGCAGTATTTT
cdr3_aa: CAISERDTQYF

j_call: TRBJ2-1
d_call: NA
clone_size: NA
v_call: TRBV4-1
cdr3_nt: TGCGCCAGCAGCCGACGAAGTTCTTGGGCCCTTCAGGCGGGCAATGAGCAGTTCTTC
cdr3_aa: CASSRRSSWALQAGNEQFF

j_call: TRBJ2-1
d_call: TRBD1
clone_size: NA
v_call: TRBV20-1
cdr3_nt: TGCAGTGCTAGAGATCCCCAGGGGGCGAACAATGAGCAGTTCTTC
cdr3_aa: CSARDPQGANNEQFF

j_call: TRBJ1-5
d_call: NA
clone_size: few
v_call: TRBV18
cdr3_nt: TGTGCCAGCTCACCCCAAAAAGTCAATCAGCCCCAGCATTTT
cdr3_aa: CASSPQKVNQPQHF

j_call: TRBJ2-3
d_call: NA
clone_size: few
v_call: TRBV5-1
cdr3_nt: TGCGCCAGCAGCTTGGGCCACCGGGACATTGTCACAGATACGCAGTATTTT
cdr3_aa: CASSLGHRDIVTDTQYF

j_call: TRBJ1-2
d_call: TRBD1
clone_size: NA
v_call: TRBV24-1
cdr3_nt: TGTGCCACCAGTGCCGCCCGGGACAGAAACCCATATGGCTACACCTTC
cdr3_aa: CATSAARDRNPYGYTF